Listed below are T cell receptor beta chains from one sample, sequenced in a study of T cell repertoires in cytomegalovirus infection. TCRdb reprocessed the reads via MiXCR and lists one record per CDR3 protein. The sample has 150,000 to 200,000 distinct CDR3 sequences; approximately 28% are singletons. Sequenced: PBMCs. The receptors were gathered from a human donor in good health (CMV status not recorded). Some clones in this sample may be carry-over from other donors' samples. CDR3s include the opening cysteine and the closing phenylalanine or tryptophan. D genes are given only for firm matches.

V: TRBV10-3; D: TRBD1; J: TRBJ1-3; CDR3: CAISEGRGRGSGNTIYF
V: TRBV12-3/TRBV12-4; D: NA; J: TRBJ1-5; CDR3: CASKRGNQPQHF
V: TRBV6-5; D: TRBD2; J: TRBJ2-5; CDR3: CASRTSGKETQYF
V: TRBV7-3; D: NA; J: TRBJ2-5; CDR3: CASSPGPRETQYF
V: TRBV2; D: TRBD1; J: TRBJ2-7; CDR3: CASSHSRDSYEQYF
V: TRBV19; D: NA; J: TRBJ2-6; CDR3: CATNRERGANVLTF
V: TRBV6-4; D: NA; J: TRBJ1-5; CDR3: CASSDTLPGQRDQPQHF
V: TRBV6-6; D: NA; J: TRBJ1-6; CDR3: CASSVRGGSYNSPLHF
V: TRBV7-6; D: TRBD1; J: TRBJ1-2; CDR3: CASSAYKPTGDDGYTF
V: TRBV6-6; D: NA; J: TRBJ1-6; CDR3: CASSYSTAGDSPLHF
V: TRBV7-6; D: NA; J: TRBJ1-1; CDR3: CASQIGRGTEAFF
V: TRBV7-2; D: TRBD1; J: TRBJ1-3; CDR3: CASSVRDSSFNTIYF
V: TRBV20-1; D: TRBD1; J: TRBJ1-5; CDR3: CSARDAQGGQPQHF
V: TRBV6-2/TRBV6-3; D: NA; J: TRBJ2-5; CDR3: CASSYGEQETQYF
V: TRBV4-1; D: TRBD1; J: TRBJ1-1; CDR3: CASSQTGQSNTEAFF
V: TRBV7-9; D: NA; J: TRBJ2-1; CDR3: CASSFGGYPSYNEQFF
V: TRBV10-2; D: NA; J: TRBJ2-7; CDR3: CASSLQLYEQYF
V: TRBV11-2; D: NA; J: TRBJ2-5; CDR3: CASSQWKGQETQYF
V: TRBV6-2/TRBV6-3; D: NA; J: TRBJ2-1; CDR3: CASSYSGLKNEQFF
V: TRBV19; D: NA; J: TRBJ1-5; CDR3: CASSISVETGVLGNQPQHF
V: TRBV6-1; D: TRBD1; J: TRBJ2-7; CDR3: CASSHDRDTSYEQYF
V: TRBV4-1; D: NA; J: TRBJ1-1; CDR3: CASSQARGSTEAFF
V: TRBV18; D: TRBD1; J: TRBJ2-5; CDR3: CASSPNRGQETQYF
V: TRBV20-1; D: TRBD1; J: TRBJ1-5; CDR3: CSARVGTDRNQPQHF
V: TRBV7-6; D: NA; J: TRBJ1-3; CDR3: CASSLDSNSGNTIYF
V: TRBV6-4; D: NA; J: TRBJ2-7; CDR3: CASSSANLLAERQYF
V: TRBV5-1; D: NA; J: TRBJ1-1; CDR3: CASSSPEAFEAFF
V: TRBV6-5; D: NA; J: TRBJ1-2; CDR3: CASSYSNGVDYGYTF
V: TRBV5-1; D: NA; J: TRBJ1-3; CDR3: CASSLDSSIGNTIYF
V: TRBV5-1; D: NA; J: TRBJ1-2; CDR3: CASSLAVEGFDYGYTF
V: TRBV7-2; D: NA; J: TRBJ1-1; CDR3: CASSLGSPEGGTEAFF
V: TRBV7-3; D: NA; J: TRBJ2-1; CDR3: CASSKNSDNEQFF
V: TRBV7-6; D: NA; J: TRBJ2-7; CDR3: CASSHGTGGEQYF
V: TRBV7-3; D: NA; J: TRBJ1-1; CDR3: CASSQTRGTEAFF
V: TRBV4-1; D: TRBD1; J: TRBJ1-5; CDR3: CASSQDRGGWQPQHF
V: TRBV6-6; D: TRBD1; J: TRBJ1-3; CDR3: CASSYGTGNSGNTIYF
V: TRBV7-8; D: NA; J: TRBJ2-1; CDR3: CASSSLLISYNEQFF
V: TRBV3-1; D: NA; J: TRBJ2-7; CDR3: CASSSPGTTGEDEQYF
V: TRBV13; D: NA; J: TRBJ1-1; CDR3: CASSRNRIGQPVEAFF
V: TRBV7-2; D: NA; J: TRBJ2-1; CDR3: CASSFLGSGYNEQFF
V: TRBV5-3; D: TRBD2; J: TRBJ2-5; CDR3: CASSGTSGTYQETQYF
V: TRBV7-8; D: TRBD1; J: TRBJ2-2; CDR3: CASSPDRVRELFF
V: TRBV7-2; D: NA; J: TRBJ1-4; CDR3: CASSLVADFNEKLFF
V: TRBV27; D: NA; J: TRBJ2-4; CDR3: CASKRGTQENIQYF
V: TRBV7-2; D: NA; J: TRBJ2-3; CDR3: CASSADASTDTQYF
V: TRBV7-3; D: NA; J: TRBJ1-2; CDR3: CASSSDGISLTGYTF
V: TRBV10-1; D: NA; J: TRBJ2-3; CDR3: CASSDGKGYTDTQYF
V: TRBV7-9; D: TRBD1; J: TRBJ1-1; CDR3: CASSPDRGVVNTEAFF
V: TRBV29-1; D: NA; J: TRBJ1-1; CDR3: CSVEGNTEAFF